The 29 T cell receptor beta chains below were found in one sample sequenced in a study of post-analysis software for immune sequencing data. Study results and limitations: About five TRBV segments, including TRBV5-6, TRBV5-1 and TRBV20-1, were more frequent in patients than controls.

These receptors are not linked to any known antigen. cDNA libraries of TCR beta carried unique molecular identifiers. TCRdb re-called the PCR reads with MiXCR, one entry per CDR3 protein. Seen here are 750,000 to 950,000 distinct CDR3 sequences, just over 45% observed once, and the top ten hold 4.9%. Material: blood. These receptors all stem from a girl between 10 and 17 years old with multiple sclerosis.

This clonotype was seen more than once but under ten times. The V and J genes are TRBV11-1 and TRBJ2-1, with D possibly TRBD2 on 7 matching bases. This CDR3 has 15 amino acids. Germline loops: CDR1 SGHAT, CDR2 FQDESV (reference sequence). Trimming removed 5 bases from V and 5 bases from J, with 16 bases in between. CDR3 DNA: TGTGCCAGCAGCCTCCGGAGGGGGACTAACAATGAGCAGTTCTTC. Translation gives CASSLRRGTNNEQFF.

Comments on this clonotype: Since no conserved phenylalanine or tryptophan closes the CDR3, a read error is the likely cause. This chain links TRBV6-5 with TRBJ2-3; 9 nucleotides agree with TRBD1. The CDR3 length is 15 residues. Germline trimming cut 4 bases from V and 3 bases from J; bases unmatched to any gene: 5. Looked up from germline, CDR1 is MNHEY and CDR2 is SVGAGI. The CDR3 reads CASSWTGAVTDTQYL. The CDR3 nucleotides are TGTGCCAGCAGTTGGACAGGGGCAGTGACAGATACGCAGTATTTG.

The chain couples TRBV27 to TRBJ2-1; unclear D gene. V shed 2 bases and J shed 2 bases, with 16 bases lying between them. Per germline, CDR1 MNHEY and CDR2 SMNVEV (reference sequence). The CDR3 covers 17 residues. The CDR3 is CASSLRGDIDPYNEQFF. The CDR3 DNA reads TGTGCCAGCAGTTTACGCGGAGACATTGACCCCTACAATGAGCAGTTCTTC.

The CDR3 DNA sequence: TGTGCCAGCAGCATACAGGGTCTTGGCTACACCTTC. It specifies CASSIQGLGYTF. J is TRBJ1-2 and V is TRBV2, with a possible D match to TRBD1 (6 bases). CDR1 and CDR2 from the germline V gene are SNHLY and FYNNEI. The CDR3 has 12 amino acids. V was pared by 6 bases and J by 7 bases, with 12 bases between.

The rearrangement joins TRBV6-1 to TRBJ2-1, with 11 bases aligning to TRBD2. This CDR3 is 15 amino acids long. After removal of 7 bases from V and 2 bases from J, the junction contained 4 bases not matched to a gene. Germline assignment: CDR1 MNHNS and CDR2 SASEGT. The DNA for the CDR3 is TGTGCCAGCACCGCTAGCGGGAGGACCTACAATGAGCAGTTCTTC. It is translated as CASTASGRTYNEQFF.

This clonotype was observed a handful of times. The V call is TRBV24-1, the J call TRBJ2-5, with a possible D match to TRBD2 (6 bases). The last part of the DNA fits TRBJ2-7 better; the J call may be wrong. Germline V gives CDR1 KGHDR, CDR2 SFDVKD. The CDR3 sequence is 14 residues long. Here the CDR3 DNA reads TGTGCCACCAGTGAACGGGCGGGGTTCGGCGAGCAGTACTTC. It is translated as CATSERAGFGEQYF.

V usage is TRBV4-3 and J usage is TRBJ2-3; D not certain. Germline assignment: CDR1 LGHNA and CDR2 YSLEER. CDR3 length equals 14 residues. V was clipped by 3 bases and J by 8 bases, with 15 bases between them. The CDR3 DNA sequence: TGCGCCAGCAGCCACATTGAATCGAGTGGTACGCAGTATTTT. It specifies CASSHIESSGTQYF.

The chain has TRBV4-3 and TRBJ2-1, with a weak D call TRBD1 (5 bases). Trimming stripped 2 bases from V and 0 bases from J, with 8 bases between. Germline V lookup: CDR1 LGHNA, CDR2 YSLEER. The CDR3 totals 15 residues. CDR3 DNA: TGCGCCAGCAGCCAAAGGGGCGGCTCCTACAATGAGCAGTTCTTC. This gives the protein CASSQRGGSYNEQFF.

The chain combines TRBV5-1 with TRBJ2-7; TRBD2 aligns across 14 bases. V trimming: 3 bases; J trimming: 0 bases; junction bases outside the gene matches: 5. CDR1 and CDR2 (germline): SGHRS, YFSETQ. The CDR3 covers 17 residues. In DNA, the CDR3 is TGCGCCAGCAGCTCGGGGACTAGCGGGAGTTTCTCCTACGAGCAGTACTTC. As protein: CASSSGTSGSFSYEQYF.

The chain couples TRBV7-2 to TRBJ2-1, with D perhaps being TRBD1 or TRBD2 (5 bases each). Germline V lookup: CDR1 SGHTA, CDR2 FQGNSA. This CDR3 has 15 amino acids. V lost 2 bases, J lost 4 bases, and 12 bases lay in between. This chain's CDR3 is CASSLSGLGYNEQFF. In DNA, the CDR3 is TGTGCCAGCAGCTTATCGGGGCTCGGGTACAATGAGCAGTTCTTC.

V is TRBV7-9 and J is TRBJ2-1, with D hard to call. Per the germline V gene, CDR1 is SEHNR and CDR2 is FQNEAQ (reference sequence). V lost 1 base to trimming and J lost 0 bases, with 7 bases between them. This CDR3 has 15 residues. This CDR3 reads CASSLVPNSYNEQFF. In DNA, the CDR3 is TGTGCCAGCAGCTTAGTACCGAACTCCTACAATGAGCAGTTCTTC.

The genes are TRBV4-3 and TRBJ2-1; TRBD2 aligns across 7 bases. Germline V lookup: CDR1 LGHNA, CDR2 YSLEER. The CDR3 covers 14 residues. Unmatched junction bases numbered 4, after V lost 1 base and J lost 7 bases. CDR3 amino acids: CASSQGLAVNEQFF. The CDR3 DNA reads as TGCGCCAGCAGCCAAGGGCTAGCGGTTAATGAGCAGTTCTTC.

The chain couples TRBV10-3 to TRBJ2-1; no clear D. Germline-derived CDR1 and CDR2 are ENHRY and SYGVKD. Deletions cut 3 bases from V and 2 bases from J, with 14 bases between. CDR3 length: 16 amino acids. The CDR3 DNA reads as TGTGCCATCAGTGAATCGCACTTATACCCCTACAATGAGCAGTTCTTC. Protein: CAISESHLYPYNEQFF.

The chain joins TRBV7-8 to TRBJ2-3; 7 nucleotides match TRBD2. This CDR3 has 15 residues. Germline loops: CDR1 SGHVS, CDR2 FQNEAQ. The ends lost 4 bases at V and 0 bases at J; junction bases unmatched: 4. CDR3 bases: TGTGCCAGCAGCTCGACTAGCCGGAGCACAGATACGCAGTATTTT. Protein sequence: CASSSTSRSTDTQYF.

This clonotype has only a few counts. The CDR3, as DNA: TGTGCCATCAGGACTTCAGAGTCCTATGGCTACACCTTC. This codes for CAIRTSESYGYTF. The rearrangement links TRBV10-3 to TRBJ1-2; D ambiguous. Trimming took off 6 bases at V and 4 bases at J, with 12 bases between the two ends. CDR1 is ENHRY, CDR2 SYGVKD, per germline. CDR3 size: 13 residues.

The chain couples TRBV12-3 or TRBV12-4 to TRBJ2-3, with a tentative D call TRBD1 (5 bases). Trimming cost V 4 bases and J 1 base, with 18 bases left between them. This CDR3 is built from 17 residues. In DNA form, the CDR3 reads TGTGCCAGCAGTTCCAGCGCAGGGTACCTAGGCACAGATACGCAGTATTTT. Translating it yields CASSSSAGYLGTDTQYF.

The chain joins TRBV29-1 to TRBJ1-1; D is uncertain. This CDR3 has 13 residues. Deletions cut 7 bases from V and 2 bases from J, with 14 bases between. The germline CDR1 and CDR2 sequences are SQVTM and ANQGSEA. The chain's CDR3 is CSGLGGSNTEAFF. CDR3 nucleotide sequence: TGCAGCGGTCTCGGTGGCAGTAACACTGAAGCTTTCTTT.

V usage is TRBV29-1 and J usage is TRBJ1-1; 7 bases fit TRBD1. This CDR3 has 14 residues. Germline V gene lookup returns CDR1 SQVTM and CDR2 ANQGSEA. V gave up 4 bases and J gave up 3 bases; unmatched junction bases: 8. Here the CDR3 reads CSVALITGDTEAFF. The CDR3 coding sequence is TGCAGCGTTGCCCTAATTACAGGGGACACTGAAGCTTTCTTT.

The rearrangement links TRBV5-1 to TRBJ2-3; weak D call: TRBD2 (5 bases). This CDR3 spans 15 amino acids. V was trimmed by 7 bases and J by 1 base, leaving 16 bases between them. The germline V gene has CDR1 SGHRS and CDR2 YFSETQ. CDR3: CASASAGERTDTQYF. The CDR3 DNA is TGCGCCAGCGCCTCCGCCGGGGAGCGCACAGATACGCAGTATTTT.

V usage is TRBV14 and J usage is TRBJ2-5; 9 nucleotides agree with TRBD2. Unmatched junction bases numbered 12, after V lost 2 bases and J lost 11 bases. This CDR3 contains 15 residues. Germline CDR1 and CDR2: SGHDN and FVKESK. In DNA, the CDR3 is TGTGCCAGCAGCCAATCTTCAAGCGGGAGGCTTGAGCAGTACTTC. Translated, it gives CASSQSSSGRLEQYF.

The chain couples TRBV6-5 to TRBJ1-6; D unclear. This CDR3 contains 13 residues. V shed 0 bases and J shed 10 bases, with 7 bases lying between them. Germline V lookup: CDR1 MNHEY, CDR2 SVGAGI. Written as DNA, the CDR3 is TGTGCCAGCAGTTACTCGCGGGGATCACCCCTCCACTTT. Its translation is CASSYSRGSPLHF.

This clonotype has only a few counts. The chain uses TRBV20-1 and TRBJ2-3; 9 nucleotides line up with TRBD2. The CDR3 loop spans 18 amino acids. Germline trimming cut 6 bases from V and 1 base from J; bases unmatched to any gene: 17. Germline V gene data show CDR1 as DFQATT and CDR2 as SNEGSKA (reference sequence). In nucleotides, the CDR3 is TGCAGTGCCAGTCGGGGTCTAGCGGGATCAATCGGCACAGATACGCAGTATTTT. Its protein product is CSASRGLAGSIGTDTQYF.

This clonotype turned up a few times. The gene calls are TRBV3-1 and TRBJ2-7; 7 nucleotides agree with TRBD2. The CDR3 has 13 residues. V lost 8 bases, J lost 0 bases, and 4 bases stayed unmatched. Germline values: CDR1 LGHDT, CDR2 YNNKEL (reference sequence). CDR3 sequence: CASGGLNSYEQYF. The CDR3 DNA reads TGTGCCAGCGGGGGACTAAACTCCTACGAGCAGTACTTC.

This clonotype was seen a handful of times. V and J are TRBV24-1 and TRBJ2-3, with TRBD1 matching over 9 bases. The CDR3 runs to 17 residues. CDR1 and CDR2 (germline): KGHDR, SFDVKD. V was pared by 7 bases and J by 2 bases, with 12 bases of the junction left unmatched. Here the CDR3 reads CATSYPGGQGLTDTQYF. Written as DNA, the CDR3 is TGTGCCACCAGCTACCCTGGGGGACAGGGACTCACAGATACGCAGTATTTT.

The chain is built from TRBV7-8 and TRBJ2-4, with 12 bases aligning to TRBD2. The J call is uncertain, as TRBJ2-7 better fits the DNA end. The germline CDR1 and CDR2 sequences are SGHVS and FQNEAQ. This CDR3 has 15 amino acids. CDR3 nucleotide sequence: TGTGCCAGCAGCCCCCGGACTAGCGGGAATCACGAGCAGTACTTC. Translating it yields CASSPRTSGNHEQYF.

This chain connects TRBV5-1 to TRBJ2-7; 7 nucleotides line up with TRBD1. Unmatched junction bases numbered 8, after V lost 0 bases and J lost 2 bases. Germline V CDR1 and CDR2: SGHRS, YFSETQ. This CDR3 comprises 16 residues. The CDR3 reads CASSLVPGTDTYEQYF. The CDR3 DNA follows: TGCGCCAGCAGCTTGGTTCCCGGGACAGATACCTACGAGCAGTACTTC.

This chain joins TRBV15 and TRBJ2-4; no reliable D call. In germline, CDR1 is LNHNV, CDR2 YYDKDF (reference sequence). V lost 3 bases, J lost 5 bases, and 11 bases lay in between. The CDR3 consists of 14 residues. This CDR3 reads CATSSKVWQNIQYF. The CDR3 DNA reads as TGTGCCACCAGCAGTAAGGTGTGGCAAAACATTCAGTACTTC.

This clonotype was counted between two and nine times. The rearrangement joins TRBV6-5 to TRBJ2-7, with D hard to call. The CDR3 sequence is 16 residues long. Germline-derived CDR1 and CDR2 are MNHEY and SVGAGI. V shed 2 bases and J shed 1 base, with 15 bases lying between them. The CDR3 loop is CASSYRRTKDSYEQYF. The CDR3 DNA follows: TGTGCCAGCAGTTACCGCAGGACCAAAGATTCCTACGAGCAGTACTTC.

The V and J genes are TRBV20-1 and TRBJ2-7; 8 bases align to TRBD2. Germline V lookup: CDR1 DFQATT, CDR2 SNEGSKA (reference sequence). V lost 3 bases, J lost 2 bases, and 6 bases stayed unmatched. CDR3 length equals 14 residues. Written as DNA, the CDR3 is TGCAGTGCTAGGGGACTAGTGACCACCTACGAGCAGTACTTC. Encoded protein: CSARGLVTTYEQYF.